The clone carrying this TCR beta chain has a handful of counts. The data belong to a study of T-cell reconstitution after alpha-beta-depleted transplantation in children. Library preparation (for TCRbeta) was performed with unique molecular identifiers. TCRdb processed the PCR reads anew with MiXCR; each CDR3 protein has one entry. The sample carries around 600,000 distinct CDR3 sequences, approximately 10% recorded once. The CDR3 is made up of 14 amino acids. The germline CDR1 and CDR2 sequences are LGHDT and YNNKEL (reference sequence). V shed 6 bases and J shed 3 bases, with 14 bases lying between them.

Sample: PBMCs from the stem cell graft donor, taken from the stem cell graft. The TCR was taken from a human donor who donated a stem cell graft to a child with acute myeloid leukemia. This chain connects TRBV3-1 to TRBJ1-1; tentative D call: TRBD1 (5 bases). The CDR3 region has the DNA TGTGCCAGCAGTCCTCAGGGTATCCACACTGAAGCTTTCTTT. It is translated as CASSPQGIHTEAFF.